The 8 T cell receptor beta chains below were found in one sample sequenced in a study of OX40 agonist ivuxolimab in advanced cancers. The protocol was immunoSEQ multiplex PCR, while the TCRdb copy is restricted to in-frame clones and leaves out a portion. The table includes about 25,000 clones, roughly 91% detected once. The sequenced sample was CD4+ or CD8+ T cells sorted from blood, obtained in a trial of the OX40 agonist ivuxolimab. These receptors all come from an adult with an advanced solid tumor such as melanoma, head and neck, liver or kidney cancer.

The chain employs TRBV7-6 and TRBJ2-5; no firm D call. The J call is in doubt because the DNA end fits TRBJ2-7 better. The CDR3 length is 14 residues. Germline lookup yields CDR1 SGHVS and CDR2 FNYEAQ. CDR3: CASSWEYGAYEQYF. The DNA of the CDR3 is TGTGCCAGCAGCTGGGAATATGGCGCCTACGAGCAGTACTTC.

The chain combines TRBV7-2 with TRBJ2-7; 11 bases are a match to TRBD1. The V segment lost 5 bases and the J segment 3 bases; nucleotides outside the gene matches: 3. This CDR3 spans 14 amino acids. CDR1 and CDR2 from the germline V gene are SGHTA and FQGNSA. For the CDR3, the DNA is TGTGCCAGCAGCCGGGGACAGGGGGGCTACGAGCAGTACTTC. Translated, it gives CASSRGQGGYEQYF.

This clone was observed a few times. The genes are TRBV30 and TRBJ1-1; 7 bases align to TRBD1. Germline-derived CDR1 and CDR2 are GTSNPN and SVGIG (reference sequence). J lost 0 bases, V lost 8 bases, and 3 bases had no gene match. This CDR3 contains 12 residues. The CDR3, as DNA: TGTGCCGGGACAGTCATGAACACTGAAGCTTTCTTT. Protein sequence: CAGTVMNTEAFF.

This chain connects TRBV2 to TRBJ2-3; the D is unclear. CDR1 and CDR2 (germline): SNHLY, FYNNEI. The CDR3 consists of 13 residues. V lost 8 bases, J lost 2 bases, and 11 bases lay in between. CDR3: CASVSQYTDTQYF. Written as DNA, the CDR3 is TGTGCCAGCGTAAGCCAGTACACAGATACGCAGTATTTT.

About this clone itself: The germline gene is not matched at one end of the junction; a read error may be the cause. The chain couples TRBV5-1 to TRBJ2-5; D unresolved. This CDR3 is 13 amino acids long. Looked up from germline, CDR1 is SGHRS and CDR2 is YFSETQ. The CDR3 region is CASSLRTQEIQYF. The DNA for the CDR3 is TGTGCCAGCAGCTTGAGGACCCAAGAGATCCAGTACTTC.

V gene TRBV6-5 combines with J gene TRBJ1-5; 7 bases line up with TRBD1. After removal of 5 bases from V and 6 bases from J, the junction contained 4 bases not matched to a gene. Germline CDR1 and CDR2: MNHEY and SVGAGI. The CDR3 length is 13 residues. The CDR3 reads CASSMTGSQPQHF. CDR3 DNA: TGTGCCAGCAGTATGACAGGGAGTCAGCCCCAGCATTTT.

This clone was detected once. The V call is TRBV11-2, the J call TRBJ1-3, with D possibly TRBD1 on 5 matching bases. This CDR3 contains 16 residues. V was cut by 1 base and J by 0 bases, with 10 bases left in between. The germline CDR1 and CDR2 sequences are SGHAT and FQNNGV. DNA for the CDR3: TGTGCCAGCAGCTTAGGGCAGGGTGGCTCTGGAAACACCATATATTTT. Residues: CASSLGQGGSGNTIYF.

This chain joins TRBV7-8 and TRBJ2-2; D is uncertain. The CDR3 consists of 13 residues. V shed 3 bases and J shed 8 bases, with 10 bases lying between them. Germline loops: CDR1 SGHVS, CDR2 FQNEAQ. The CDR3: CASSFIDPGELFF. CDR3 bases: TGTGCCAGCAGCTTTATTGACCCGGGGGAGCTGTTTTTT. Combining the CDR3 with reference TRBV7-8 and TRBJ2-2 gives the whole variable domain GAGVSQSPRYKVAKRGQDVALRCDPISGHVSLFWYQQALGQGPEFLTYFQNEAQLDKSGLPSDRFFAERPEGSVSTLKIQRTQQEDSAVYLCASSFIDPGELFFGEGSRLTVL.